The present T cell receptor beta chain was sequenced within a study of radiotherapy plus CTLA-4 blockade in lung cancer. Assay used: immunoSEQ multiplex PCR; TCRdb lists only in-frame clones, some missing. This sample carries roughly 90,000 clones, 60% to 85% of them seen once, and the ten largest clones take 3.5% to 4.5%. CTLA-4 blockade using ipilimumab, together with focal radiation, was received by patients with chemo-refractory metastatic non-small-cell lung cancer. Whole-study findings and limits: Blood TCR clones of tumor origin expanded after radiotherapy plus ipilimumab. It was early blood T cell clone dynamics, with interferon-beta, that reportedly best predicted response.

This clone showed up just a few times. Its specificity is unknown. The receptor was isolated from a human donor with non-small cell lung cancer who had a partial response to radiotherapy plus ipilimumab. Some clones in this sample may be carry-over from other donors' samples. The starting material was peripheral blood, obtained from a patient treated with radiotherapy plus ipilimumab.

The DNA of the CDR3 is TGTGCCAGCAGTTACTACGGAAGGGGTCCGAATTCACCCCTCCACTTT. Its protein product is CASSYYGRGPNSPLHF. The V call is TRBV6-5, the J call TRBJ1-6; perhaps TRBD1 as D (5 bases). V lost 1 base, J lost 7 bases, and 14 bases lay in between. CDR1 is MNHEY and CDR2 is SVGAGI in the germline V gene. The CDR3 runs to 16 residues.